This passage covers 23 T cell receptor beta chains from one sample sequenced in a study of cytomegalovirus exposure and HLA in healthy donors. The PCR ran on 60 Vbeta and 13 Jbeta primers. Sequencing was performed with immunoSEQ multiplex PCR; in TCRdb, only in-frame clones are kept and a portion is missing. The sample contains some 100,000 clones, approximately 84% of which appear only once. Sequencing was carried out using PBMCs. The receptors derive from a man aged 18 to 35 in good health and CMV-seronegative.

The V and J genes are TRBV5-6 and TRBJ2-7, with 8 bases fitting TRBD2. V dropped 0 bases and J dropped 5; count of bases not matched to a gene: 4. The CDR3 totals 14 residues. Germline CDR1 and CDR2: SGHDT and YYEEEE. CDR3 in amino acids: CASSLVSGGDEQYF. Written as DNA, the CDR3 is TGTGCCAGCAGCTTGGTGTCGGGGGGGGACGAGCAGTACTTC. Looking up the rest from reference TRBV5-6 and TRBJ2-7 gives the full variable domain: DAGVTQSPTHLIKTRGQQVTLRCSPKSGHDTVSWYQQALGQGPQFIFQYYEEEERQRGNFPDRFSGHQFPNYSSELNVNALLLGDSALYLCASSLVSGGDEQYFGPGTRLTVT.

The chain recombines TRBV29-1 with TRBJ1-2, with D possibly being TRBD1 (5 bases). The CDR3 consists of 14 residues. Trimming cost V 6 bases and J 0 bases, with 14 bases left between them. CDR1 and CDR2 (germline): SQVTM, ANQGSEA. The CDR3 nucleotides are TGCAGCGTCCAGCGACAGCAGCCTAACTATGGCTACACCTTC. This sequence encodes CSVQRQQPNYGYTF.

This clone was seen a handful of times. CDR3 nucleotide sequence: TGCGCCAGCAGCTTGGGGGAGGGCTATGGCTACACCTTC. It specifies CASSLGEGYGYTF. The chain recombines TRBV5-1 with TRBJ1-2, with D unclear. Germline loops: CDR1 SGHRS, CDR2 YFSETQ. The CDR3 extends over 13 amino acids. The V and J ends lost 0 bases and 4 bases respectively, with 7 bases between them.

This clone was seen more than once but under ten times. V usage is TRBV6-6 and J usage is TRBJ2-7; 7 bases match TRBD1. The CDR3 runs 14 residues. In germline, CDR1 is MNHNY, CDR2 SVGAGI (reference sequence). Trimming removed 2 bases from V and 3 bases from J; junction bases left unmatched: 4. The CDR3 loop is CASSYRGQDYEQYF. The CDR3 coding sequence is TGTGCCAGCAGTTACCGAGGACAGGACTACGAGCAGTACTTC.

The chain combines TRBV5-1 with TRBJ2-3; D gene unclear. V lost 4 bases to trimming and J lost 0 bases, with 3 bases between them. Germline V lookup: CDR1 SGHRS, CDR2 YFSETQ. This CDR3 has 12 amino acids. The CDR3 region is CASSPSTDTQYF. As DNA, the CDR3 is TGCGCCAGCAGCCCGAGCACAGATACGCAGTATTTT. Full variable domain (rest looked up from reference TRBV5-1 and TRBJ2-3): KAGVTQTPRYLIKTRGQQVTLSCSPISGHRSVSWYQQTPGQGLQFLFEYFSETQRNKGNFPGRFSGRQFSNSRSEMNVSTLELGDSALYLCASSPSTDTQYFGPGTRLTVL.

This clone showed up just a few times. This sequence joins TRBV6-4 and TRBJ2-7; 11 nucleotides line up with TRBD1. J gave up 3 bases and V 3 bases, and 10 bases lay outside the gene matches. Germline CDR1 MRHNA, CDR2 SNTAGT. The CDR3 covers 17 residues. For the CDR3, the DNA is TGTGCCAGCAGTGAGGTAGTGGACAGGGGGCAGAACTACGAGCAGTACTTC. Translation gives CASSEVVDRGQNYEQYF.

J is TRBJ2-1 and V is TRBV2, with TRBD2 matching over 10 bases. Germline trimming cut 4 bases from V and 4 bases from J; bases unmatched to any gene: 10. CDR3 length: 17 amino acids. Per the germline V gene, CDR1 is SNHLY and CDR2 is FYNNEI. The DNA of the CDR3 is TGTGCCAGCAGTGCCCTAGCGGGAGACCCAACATACAATGAGCAGTTCTTC. It specifies CASSALAGDPTYNEQFF.

This clone was seen a handful of times. This rearrangement joins TRBV5-5 to TRBJ2-7; unclear D gene. The germline V gene has CDR1 SGHKS and CDR2 YYEKEE (reference sequence). The V gene lost 5 bases and the J gene lost 3 bases, with 15 bases spanning the gap. CDR3 length: 14 amino acids. Here the CDR3 reads CASSQYDLGYEQYF. The CDR3 nucleotides are TGTGCCAGCAGTCAATATGACCTAGGCTACGAGCAGTACTTC.

The chain's CDR3 is CASSLQRGEETQYF. In DNA form, the CDR3 reads TGTGCCAGCAGTTTGCAGCGGGGCGAGGAGACCCAGTACTTC. The chain joins TRBV27 to TRBJ2-5; 7 nucleotides line up with TRBD2. CDR3 size: 14 residues. With V trimmed by 3 bases and J by 5 bases, 6 bases remained unmatched. Germline lookup yields CDR1 MNHEY and CDR2 SMNVEV (reference sequence).

The chain recombines TRBV2 with TRBJ2-1; 7 positions agree with TRBD2. The J segment lost 9 bases and the V segment lost 3 bases, leaving 5 bases of the junction unmatched. CDR3 length: 13 amino acids. Germline V CDR1 and CDR2: SNHLY, FYNNEI. CDR3 amino acids: CASSDPSGGEQFF. The CDR3 coding sequence is TGTGCCAGCAGTGATCCTAGCGGAGGTGAGCAGTTCTTC.

The rearrangement joins TRBV18 to TRBJ1-3; TRBD1 is a possible D gene (6 bases). Trimming pared 3 bases from V and 0 bases from J, leaving 15 bases between. The CDR3 totals 17 residues. Germline V lookup: CDR1 KGHSH, CDR2 LQKENI. The CDR3 sequence is CASSPVGQSSSGNTIYF. The DNA of the CDR3 is TGTGCCAGCTCACCGGTAGGACAGTCAAGCTCTGGAAACACCATATATTTT. Together with reference TRBV18 and TRBJ1-3, the CDR3 gives the full variable domain: NAGVMQNPRHLVRRRGQEARLRCSPMKGHSHVYWYRQLPEEGLKFMVYLQKENIIDESGMPKERFSAEFPKEGPSILRIQQVVRGDSAAYFCASSPVGQSSSGNTIYFGEGSWLTVV.

The chain joins TRBV6-5 to TRBJ1-5; TRBD1 matches at 9 bases. The CDR3 has 15 amino acids. The J segment lost 4 bases and the V segment lost 11 bases, leaving 12 bases of the junction unmatched. CDR1 and CDR2 (germline): MNHEY, SVGAGI. In DNA, the CDR3 is TGTGCCGGCACCCCGGACAGGGGAGGAAATCAGCCCCAGCATTTT. This encodes CAGTPDRGGNQPQHF.

The chain recombines TRBV29-1 with TRBJ2-7; the D gene is possibly TRBD2 (6 bases). The CDR3 is made up of 12 amino acids. Germline CDR1 is SQVTM and CDR2 is ANQGSEA. With 4 bases removed from V and 2 bases from J, the gap between germline ends came to 9 bases. DNA of the CDR3: TGCAGCGTTGTGGGACTGACCTACGAGCAGTACTTC. Translated, it gives CSVVGLTYEQYF.

The gene calls are TRBV2 and TRBJ2-2; 9 positions agree with TRBD2. Germline V gives CDR1 SNHLY, CDR2 FYNNEI. The length of the CDR3 is 16 residues. The junction had 4 bases not matched to a gene; V was cut back by 4 bases and J by 1 base. The CDR3 DNA is TGTGCCAGCAGTGGGGGGACTAGCAGGAACACCGGGGAGCTGTTTTTT. Protein: CASSGGTSRNTGELFF.

This chain joins TRBV7-2 and TRBJ1-1, with D uncertain. This CDR3 region has 12 residues. Trimming cost V 3 bases and J 1 base, with 3 bases left between them. Germline assignment: CDR1 SGHTA and CDR2 FQGNSA. The CDR3 sequence is CASSFKNTEAFF. The CDR3 coding sequence is TGTGCCAGCAGCTTTAAGAACACTGAAGCTTTCTTT. The full variable domain, in which reference TRBV7-2 and TRBJ1-1 provide the parts outside the CDR3, is GAGVSQSPSNKVTEKGKDVELRCDPISGHTALYWYRQSLGQGLEFLIYFQGNSAPDKSGLPSDRFSAERTGGSVSTLTIQRTQQEDSAVYLCASSFKNTEAFFGQGTRLTVV.

This clone came up a few times. V usage is TRBV11-1 and J usage is TRBJ1-2; D is possibly TRBD1 (5 bases). The CDR3 length is 14 residues. V was shortened by 2 bases and J by 5 bases, with 12 bases between the two germline ends. Germline CDR1 SGHAT, CDR2 FQDESV (reference sequence). CDR3 coding DNA: TGTGCCAGCAGCTTACGTGACAGAGAATATGGCTACACCTTC. Protein sequence: CASSLRDREYGYTF.

The rearrangement joins TRBV6-1 to TRBJ2-6; D gene unclear. Trimming left V 6 bases short and J 0 bases short, with 6 bases between. The germline CDR1 and CDR2 sequences are MNHNS and SASEGT. The CDR3 spans 14 residues. The CDR3 DNA sequence: TGTGCCAGCAGACATGGCTCTGGGGCCAACGTCCTGACTTTC. This sequence encodes CASRHGSGANVLTF.

The rearrangement links TRBV5-1 to TRBJ2-1, with 9 bases fitting TRBD2. The CDR3 totals 15 residues. Losses at the gene ends were 8 bases for V and 6 bases for J; bases not matched to a gene: 12. The germline V gene has CDR1 SGHRS and CDR2 YFSETQ. The CDR3 DNA reads TGCGCCAGTGCGGGGGGGAGCACGCCCTCCAATGAGCAGTTCTTC. It translates to CASAGGSTPSNEQFF.

The chain is built from TRBV5-1 and TRBJ2-7, with 8 bases lining up with TRBD2. V lost 0 bases and J lost 3; bases outside the gene matches: 2. CDR1 SGHRS and CDR2 YFSETQ come from the germline V gene. This CDR3 region has 14 residues. In DNA form, the CDR3 reads TGCGCCAGCAGCTTGGTCGGGAGGGACTACGAGCAGTACTTC. This translates into CASSLVGRDYEQYF.

J is TRBJ2-1 and V is TRBV14; TRBD2 matches 11 bases. V shed 1 base, J shed 6 bases, and the junction held 8 bases outside the gene matches. This CDR3 region has 17 residues. CDR1 and CDR2 (germline): SGHDN, FVKESK. Here the CDR3 reads CASSQVLLAGAGNEQFF. CDR3 nucleotides: TGTGCCAGCAGCCAAGTCCTACTAGCGGGAGCGGGCAATGAGCAGTTCTTC.

The rearrangement links TRBV29-1 to TRBJ2-1; 10 bases are shared with TRBD2. The CDR3 spans 15 residues. The germline V gene encodes CDR1 SQVTM and CDR2 ANQGSEA. With 4 bases clipped from V and 0 bases from J, the junction kept 3 bases outside the gene matches. CDR3 coding DNA: TGCAGCGTTGGGACTAGCGGAAGCTCCTACAATGAGCAGTTCTTC. Its translation is CSVGTSGSSYNEQFF.

The chain combines TRBV6-1 with TRBJ1-2; tentatively, D is TRBD1 (6 bases). Germline lookup yields CDR1 MNHNS and CDR2 SASEGT. This CDR3 is 14 amino acids long. V was cut by 6 bases and J by 8 bases, with 19 bases left in between. Here the CDR3 reads CASRALGGGEGYTF. CDR3 in DNA: TGTGCCAGCAGAGCCCTTGGGGGGGGCGAGGGCTACACCTTC.

The chain employs TRBV9 and TRBJ1-2; D uncertain. Germline lookup yields CDR1 SGDLS and CDR2 YYNGEE. Trimming removed 0 bases from V and 2 bases from J, with 8 bases in between. The CDR3 loop spans 14 amino acids. This chain's CDR3 is CASSVEAGNYGYTF. The CDR3 region has the DNA TGTGCCAGCAGCGTAGAAGCGGGAAACTATGGCTACACCTTC.